This T cell receptor beta chain is from a study of T-cell reconstitution after alpha-beta-depleted transplantation in children. Unique molecular identifiers featured in how the TCRbeta library was prepared. Each CDR3 protein gets one entry after TCRdb re-called the PCR reads with MiXCR. The sample lists 700,000 to 950,000 distinct CDR3 sequences, 16% occurring once. This clonotype occurred a few times. V lost 1 base to trimming and J lost 2 bases, with 11 bases between them. Germline V gives CDR1 LGHNA, CDR2 YNFKEQ. The CDR3 is 15 residues long. The material sequenced was PBMCs, mostly from graft donor cells, taken 360 days after TCRalphabeta/CD19-depleted stem cell transplant. J is TRBJ1-1 and V is TRBV4-2; D remains unclear. The sequence derives from a male patient between 5 and 17 years old who had a stem cell transplant for acute lymphoblastic leukemia, so the T cells may come from the graft donor. The CDR3 bases are TGTGCCAGCAGCCAAGTTCTAGGCGGTAACACTGAAGCTTTCTTT. This sequence encodes CASSQVLGGNTEAFF.